The sequence of this T cell receptor beta chain was determined in a study of blood T cell repertoires in COVID-19 (dated by TCRdb to about 2020). About the investigation overall: The collaborator samples originated in the United States, Italy and Spain and spanned the acute and convalescent phases of COVID-19. The dataset comprised deeply sampled blood TCRbeta repertoires from subjects exposed to, actively infected with, or recovered from COVID-19. Where available, HLA class I and class II types were obtained from metadata supplied by the sample provider rather than from assay-based typing. Nearly every sample came with metadata listing a de-identified subject ID, COVID-19 status, age in years and sex. The repertoires were released in a freely available public database intended as a resource for research on the immune response to SARS-CoV-2. The prospective study material was composed of cDNA or gDNA derived from T cells, B-cell-depleted T cells, or PBMCs. The samples were drawn from the first 160 participants of the ongoing ImmuneRACE study and from 1,254 subjects provided by 6 global collaborators. What the study reported, not specific to this receptor: The quantity of clinical and demographic metadata differed by source and by participant and was supplied without curation.

To note about this clone: Its antigen is unknown. No base qualities exist here, and no much larger clone lies one base off it.

Looking up the germline V gene yields CDR1 LGHNA and CDR2 YNFKEQ. The CDR3 spans 17 residues, from the cysteine through the phenylalanine. Only the CDR3 part of the read is kept: 51 bases, read in frame from the first base. Germline trimming amounts to 0 bases on V and 4 bases on J, with 9 as the count of junction bases outside the gene matches. In the prospective study, participants were 18 to 89 years old, resided in fewer than 25 geographic areas of the United States, and were enrolled through a virtual design. To assign participants to cohorts, the prospective study relied on clinical history that participants themselves reported in a screening survey and a study questionnaire. Exposed participants had been in contact with someone with a PCR-confirmed or clinician-diagnosed COVID-19 case within 2 weeks of study entry. Each participant in the prospective study had whole blood, serum and a nasopharyngeal or oropharyngeal swab collected by mobile phlebotomists. Over an approximately 2-month period, participants in the prospective study had the option of providing additional blood draws and questionnaires. Before DNA extraction, prospective study blood samples were shipped either frozen or at room temperature.

TCRbeta CDR3 regions were amplified from genomic DNA by means of the immunoSEQ Assay, a bias-controlled multiplex PCR. In the paper's pipeline: The number of nucleated cells in each sample was estimated from the amplification of reference gene primers within the assay. Sequence reads were collapsed and filtered to measure the absolute abundance of every unique TCRbeta CDR3 rearrangement. For each sample, productive Simpson clonality was calculated as the square root of Simpson's diversity index across productive rearrangements. In TCRdb, the immuneACCESS table is reduced to in-frame sequences with V and J assigned. These tables do not hold every clone; where another copy was compared, an unresolved V gene accounts for under half, and the others remain unexplained. The V and J calls and the clone size are those of that table, but D and trimming were determined from the DNA. The sample yields roughly 260,000 clones; roughly four fifths were counted once. The top ten clonotypes cover approximately 4% of the sample.

The TCR originated in a woman in her thirties or forties who had been exposed to COVID-19. The receptor chain draws on TRBV4-2 and TRBJ1-2; 9 bases in between match TRBD1. Sequencing was done on a sample of PBMCs or T cells enriched from blood (not recorded which). The CDR3 is CASSQDPGTGPSYGYTF. The nucleotide sequence is TGTGCCAGCAGCCAAGATCCAGGGACAGGGCCTAGCTATGGCTACACCTTC.